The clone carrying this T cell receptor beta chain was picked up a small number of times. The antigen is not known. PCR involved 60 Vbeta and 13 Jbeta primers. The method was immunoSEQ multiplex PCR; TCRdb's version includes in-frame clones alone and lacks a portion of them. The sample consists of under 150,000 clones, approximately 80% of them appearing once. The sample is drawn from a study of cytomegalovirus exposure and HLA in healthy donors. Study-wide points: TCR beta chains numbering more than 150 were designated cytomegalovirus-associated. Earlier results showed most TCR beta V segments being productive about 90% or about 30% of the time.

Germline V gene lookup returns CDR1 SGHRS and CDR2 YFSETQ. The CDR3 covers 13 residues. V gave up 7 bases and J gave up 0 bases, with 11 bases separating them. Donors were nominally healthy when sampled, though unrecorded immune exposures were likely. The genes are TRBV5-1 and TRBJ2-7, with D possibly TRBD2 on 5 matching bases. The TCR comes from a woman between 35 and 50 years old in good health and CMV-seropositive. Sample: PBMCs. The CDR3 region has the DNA TGCGCCAGCGGTGGAGGTGGCTCCTACGAGCAGTACTTC. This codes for CASGGGGSYEQYF.